One and the same sample provided the 20 T cell receptor beta chains below, sequenced in a study of blood T cell repertoires in COVID-19. TCRdb keeps only in-frame clones here, not all; method: immunoSEQ multiplex PCR. The sample yields about 200,000 clones, over 60% seen once. Material for sequencing was peripheral blood. The receptors shown here come from an older woman with acute or convalescent COVID-19.

Concerning this clone: Relative to the germline gene, one junction end is altered; a read error may explain this. This chain joins TRBV2 and TRBJ2-5; weak D call: TRBD1 (5 bases). Germline CDR1 reads SNHLY; CDR2 reads FYNNEI. This CDR3 comprises 15 residues. The DNA for the CDR3 is TGTGCCAGCACTGAACTTGGCAGGGACCAAGAGACCCAGTACTTC. This translates into CASTELGRDQETQYF.

This clone appeared a single time. V is TRBV5-1 and J is TRBJ2-3, with TRBD1 matching over 10 bases. Unmatched junction bases numbered 10, after V lost 4 bases and J lost 5 bases. Germline CDR1 reads SGHRS; CDR2 reads YFSETQ. This CDR3 has 16 amino acids. The chain's CDR3 is CASSPGQGGMGDTQYF. The CDR3 bases are TGCGCCAGCAGCCCCGGACAGGGGGGAATGGGAGATACGCAGTATTTT.

This chain connects TRBV11-3 to TRBJ2-1; 10 nucleotides align to TRBD2. This CDR3 comprises 17 residues. Per germline, CDR1 SGHNT and CDR2 YENEEA. J lost 0 bases, V lost 1 base, and 3 bases had no gene match. CDR3 nucleotide sequence: TGTGCCAGCAGCTTAGGGCCTAGCGGGAGCTCCTACAATGAGCAGTTCTTC. It codes for CASSLGPSGSSYNEQFF.

The V and J genes are TRBV5-1 and TRBJ1-4; 7 bases line up with TRBD1. Germline-derived CDR1 and CDR2 are SGHRS and YFSETQ. With 4 bases clipped from V and 0 bases from J, the junction kept 6 bases outside the gene matches. The CDR3 contains 16 residues. CDR3 sequence: CASSATGSATNEKLFF. In DNA, the CDR3 is TGCGCCAGCAGCGCGACAGGGTCTGCAACTAATGAAAAACTGTTTTTT.

This chain joins TRBV2 and TRBJ2-6; no reliable D call. V was clipped by 1 base and J by 1 base, with 5 bases between them. The CDR3 runs 15 residues. Germline V CDR1 and CDR2: SNHLY, FYNNEI. Here the CDR3 reads CASSEGQSGANVLTF. CDR3 in DNA: TGTGCCAGCAGTGAAGGGCAGTCTGGGGCCAACGTCCTGACTTTC.

CDR3 DNA sequence: TGTGCCAGCAGCTTCACTCTGGACAGGGGATATACAGATACGCAGTATTTT. It codes for CASSFTLDRGYTDTQYF. This sequence joins TRBV7-8 and TRBJ2-3; 9 bases map to TRBD1. The germline gives CDR1 SGHVS, CDR2 FQNEAQ. Trimming took 3 bases from V and 3 from J; bases not matched to a gene: 10. This CDR3 has 17 residues.

The V call is TRBV14, the J call TRBJ2-5, with D unresolved. In germline, CDR1 is SGHDN, CDR2 FVKESK. The CDR3 is 12 residues long. Trimming left V 2 bases short and J 5 bases short, with 6 bases between. The CDR3 loop is CASSQRVETQYF. In DNA form, the CDR3 reads TGTGCCAGCAGCCAACGTGTGGAGACCCAGTACTTC.

The chain has TRBV7-3 and TRBJ2-5; TRBD2 matches 11 bases. The J segment lost 4 bases and the V segment lost 5 bases, leaving 3 bases of the junction unmatched. Germline V gene data show CDR1 as SGHTA and CDR2 as FQGTGA. CDR3 length: 14 amino acids. The CDR3 protein is CASSTGLAGETQYF. In nucleotides, the CDR3 is TGTGCCAGCAGCACCGGACTAGCGGGAGAGACCCAGTACTTC. Drawing the rest from reference TRBV7-3 and TRBJ2-5, the complete variable domain is GAGVSQTPSNKVTEKGKYVELRCDPISGHTALYWYRQSLGQGPEFLIYFQGTGAADDSGLPNDRFFAVRPEGSVSTLKIQRTERGDSAVYLCASSTGLAGETQYFGPGTRLLVL.

The chain uses TRBV6-5 and TRBJ2-3; weak D call: TRBD2 (5 bases). The V end lost 5 bases, the J end lost 2 bases, and 11 bases lay between the germline ends. CDR1 and CDR2 from the germline V gene are MNHEY and SVGAGI. The CDR3 runs to 14 residues. The CDR3, as DNA: TGTGCCAGCAGTCACGGGAAGGACACAGATACGCAGTATTTT. Protein sequence: CASSHGKDTDTQYF.

The chain couples TRBV18 to TRBJ2-7, with D maybe TRBD1 (5 bases). V lost 2 bases and J lost 3, with 11 bases in between. This CDR3 comprises 14 residues. Per the germline V gene, CDR1 is KGHSH and CDR2 is LQKENI. CDR3 coding DNA: TGTGCCAGCTCACCAGATGGGGCCGTCTACGAGCAGTACTTC. Protein sequence: CASSPDGAVYEQYF.

This clone was detected once. The CDR3 DNA reads as TGTGCCAGTAGTATGACTAGCGGGGGAAGGTGGGAGACCCAGTACTTC. Residues: CASSMTSGGRWETQYF. The J gene is TRBJ2-5, the V gene TRBV19; 12 positions match TRBD2. This CDR3 is built from 16 residues. V lost 3 bases to trimming and J lost 5 bases; unmatched junction nucleotides: 7. Germline CDR1 is LNHDA and CDR2 is SQIVND (reference sequence).

The rearrangement joins TRBV18 to TRBJ2-3, with 7 bases aligning to TRBD1. The CDR3 extends over 14 amino acids. With V trimmed by 3 bases and J by 4 bases, 4 bases remained unmatched. CDR1 and CDR2 (germline): KGHSH, LQKENI. In nucleotides, the CDR3 is TGTGCCAGCTCACCCGACAGGGCCGCAGATACGCAGTATTTT. Protein product: CASSPDRAADTQYF.

The V and J genes are TRBV6-2 or TRBV6-3 and TRBJ1-5, with 7 bases aligning to TRBD1. Germline lookup yields CDR1 MNHEY and CDR2 SVGEGT. With V trimmed by 0 bases and J by 4 bases, 6 bases remained unmatched. The CDR3 runs 16 residues. The CDR3 bases are TGTGCCAGCAGTTACTCTCCGGGACAGAAGAATCAGCCCCAGCATTTT. This sequence encodes CASSYSPGQKNQPQHF.

The chain joins TRBV10-3 to TRBJ1-1; 7 positions agree with TRBD1. Germline trimming cut 3 bases from V and 0 bases from J; bases unmatched to any gene: 4. This CDR3 has 15 residues. Germline V CDR1 and CDR2: ENHRY, SYGVKD. The CDR3 DNA sequence: TGTGCCATCAGTGAAACAGGGGAGGTGAACACTGAAGCTTTCTTT. It encodes CAISETGEVNTEAFF.

The J gene is TRBJ2-5, the V gene TRBV7-2; TRBD2 might be the D (5 bases). Germline CDR1 and CDR2: SGHTA and FQGNSA. Trimming removed 1 base from V and 4 bases from J, with 13 bases in between. The CDR3 covers 15 residues. In DNA, the CDR3 is TGTGCCAGCAGCTTAGTTTTGACAAGCGGAGAGACCCAGTACTTC. The encoded protein is CASSLVLTSGETQYF.

The chain is built from TRBV7-8 and TRBJ2-7; D is uncertain. Trimming shortened V by 5 bases and J by 7 bases, and 12 bases separated the two germline ends. CDR1 SGHVS and CDR2 FQNEAQ come from the germline V gene. The CDR3 runs to 12 residues. The CDR3 region is CASSPRPAEQYF. The DNA for the CDR3 is TGTGCCAGCAGCCCCAGGCCCGCGGAGCAGTACTTC.

The chain joins TRBV28 to TRBJ2-3, with 8 bases fitting TRBD2. This CDR3 comprises 15 residues. Trimming took 3 bases from V and 4 from J; bases not matched to a gene: 6. Germline lookup yields CDR1 MDHEN and CDR2 SYDVKM. The CDR3 sequence: CASSFSGNDADTQYF. DNA of the CDR3: TGTGCCAGCAGTTTTAGCGGGAATGACGCAGATACGCAGTATTTT.

The V gene is TRBV5-4, the J gene TRBJ2-1; 9 bases agree with TRBD2. The CDR3 contains 17 residues. In germline, CDR1 is SGHNT, CDR2 YYREEE (reference sequence). The V segment lost 2 bases and the J segment 5 bases; nucleotides outside the gene matches: 11. The CDR3 nucleotides read TGTGCCAGCAGCTTTGGAGGATCTAGCGGGGTTAACAATGAGCAGTTCTTC. Amino acid sequence: CASSFGGSSGVNNEQFF.

The table lists this clone with a few counts. The gene calls are TRBV7-2 and TRBJ1-1; D possibly corresponds to TRBD1 (6 bases). The CDR3 sequence is 12 residues long. The V gene lost 6 bases and the J gene lost 7 bases, with 12 bases spanning the gap. Germline V gene data show CDR1 as SGHTA and CDR2 as FQGNSA. The CDR3 DNA is TGTGCCAGCAGTCAGGGGAGACGTGAAGCTTTCTTT. Protein product: CASSQGRREAFF.

The V gene is TRBV19, the J gene TRBJ1-5; D uncertain. Trimming removed 3 bases at V and 7 bases at J, with 16 bases between. Germline CDR1 reads LNHDA; CDR2 reads SQIVND (reference sequence). This CDR3 comprises 15 residues. The CDR3 sequence is CASSISSFARQPQHF. The CDR3 nucleotides are TGTGCCAGTAGTATTTCATCATTTGCGAGACAGCCCCAGCATTTT. The full variable domain, rest sourced from reference TRBV19 and TRBJ1-5, is DGGITQSPKYLFRKEGQNVTLSCEQNLNHDAMYWYRQDPGQGLRLIYYSQIVNDFQKGDIAEGYSVSREKKESFPLTVTSAQKNPTAFYLCASSISSFARQPQHFGDGTRLSIL.